The 28 T cell receptor beta chains below come from one sample, sequenced in a study of cytomegalovirus exposure and HLA in healthy donors. The primer mix had 60 Vbeta and 13 Jbeta primers. Assay: immunoSEQ multiplex PCR; the TCRdb copy retains only in-frame clones and omits some. The table lists some 140,000 clones, roughly 9.6% of them singletons. Sequencing used PBMCs. These receptor sequences come from a woman in her thirties or forties in good health and CMV-seropositive.

The rearrangement joins TRBV5-6 to TRBJ2-1, with 8 bases that match TRBD2. V was pared by 0 bases and J by 7 bases, with 6 bases of the junction left unmatched. Per germline, CDR1 SGHDT and CDR2 YYEEEE. The CDR3 spans 15 residues. The CDR3 sequence is CASSLVFAGGNEQFF. The CDR3 DNA sequence: TGTGCCAGCAGCTTGGTGTTCGCGGGGGGTAATGAGCAGTTCTTC.

The chain has TRBV5-6 and TRBJ2-3, with 9 bases lining up with TRBD1. The CDR3 has 16 amino acids. Trimming at V came to 4 bases and at J to 2 bases, leaving 8 bases not matched to a gene. Germline V gene sequence: CDR1 SGHDT, CDR2 YYEEEE. The CDR3 DNA follows: TGTGCCAGCAGCCTACAGGGACAGGGCTACACAGATACGCAGTATTTT. Translated, it gives CASSLQGQGYTDTQYF. Drawing the rest from reference TRBV5-6 and TRBJ2-3, the complete variable domain is DAGVTQSPTHLIKTRGQQVTLRCSPKSGHDTVSWYQQALGQGPQFIFQYYEEEERQRGNFPDRFSGHQFPNYSSELNVNALLLGDSALYLCASSLQGQGYTDTQYFGPGTRLTVL.

This clone was found a few times. CDR3 loop: CASSPGDVGARPPLHF. The CDR3 DNA follows: TGCGCCAGCAGCCCGGGAGATGTTGGGGCCCGGCCACCCCTCCACTTT. This chain links TRBV5-1 with TRBJ1-6; D possibly corresponds to TRBD1 (5 bases). This CDR3 has 16 amino acids. The germline CDR1 and CDR2 sequences are SGHRS and YFSETQ. V was pared by 4 bases and J by 11 bases, with 22 bases between.

V gene TRBV5-6 combines with J gene TRBJ1-6; 9 bases match TRBD1. V dropped 0 bases and J dropped 0; count of bases not matched to a gene: 7. The CDR3 runs 19 residues. Germline lookup yields CDR1 SGHDT and CDR2 YYEEEE. The CDR3 nucleotides are TGTGCCAGCAGCTTGGCGGGACAGGGATTGAGCTCCTATAATTCACCCCTCCACTTT. This encodes CASSLAGQGLSSYNSPLHF.

The chain is built from TRBV27 and TRBJ1-2; 12 nucleotides match TRBD1. The CDR3 has 17 amino acids. Germline V lookup: CDR1 MNHEY, CDR2 SMNVEV (reference sequence). The junction had 8 bases not matched to a gene; V was cut back by 2 bases and J by 4 bases. The CDR3 DNA reads TGTGCCAGCAGTTTAGTGGGACAGGGGGCTCTTATCTATGGCTACACCTTC. It yields the protein CASSLVGQGALIYGYTF.

This clone was seen more than once but under ten times. V gene TRBV5-4 combines with J gene TRBJ2-3, with no clear D. The germline V gene encodes CDR1 SGHNT and CDR2 YYREEE (reference sequence). Between the trimmed V and J ends, which lost 0 bases and 5 bases, there was a span of 10 bases. This CDR3 is 14 amino acids long. In nucleotides, the CDR3 is TGTGCCAGCAGCTTGGGAGCAGCAGGAGATACGCAGTATTTT. Its protein product is CASSLGAAGDTQYF.

This clone was detected a few times. The chain employs TRBV29-1 and TRBJ2-3, with 10 bases that match TRBD2. This CDR3 is 13 amino acids long. The V segment lost 6 bases and the J segment 6 bases; nucleotides outside the gene matches: 6. Germline-derived CDR1 and CDR2 are SQVTM and ANQGSEA. The CDR3 here is CSVQAGGSDTQYF. Written as DNA, the CDR3 is TGCAGCGTACAAGCGGGGGGGTCGGATACGCAGTATTTT.

Only a few counts were recorded for this clone. The rearrangement uses TRBV29-1 and TRBJ1-2; D unresolved. Germline V gene sequence: CDR1 SQVTM, CDR2 ANQGSEA. Trimming removed 2 bases from V and 2 bases from J, with 9 bases in between. The CDR3 has 13 residues. The CDR3 DNA follows: TGCAGCGTTGAATCCCAGGCCAACTATGGCTACACCTTC. Protein product: CSVESQANYGYTF.

This clone was seen only a few times. J is TRBJ2-4 and V is TRBV19; 7 bases agree with TRBD2. The V segment lost 2 bases and the J segment 0 bases; nucleotides outside the gene matches: 1. The CDR3 has 15 amino acids. Germline V lookup: CDR1 LNHDA, CDR2 SQIVND (reference sequence). As DNA, the CDR3 is TGTGCCAGTAGTATAAGCGGGGTAGCCAAAAACATTCAGTACTTC. Translating it yields CASSISGVAKNIQYF. Based on the CDR3 plus reference TRBV19 and TRBJ2-4, the full variable domain is DGGITQSPKYLFRKEGQNVTLSCEQNLNHDAMYWYRQDPGQGLRLIYYSQIVNDFQKGDIAEGYSVSREKKESFPLTVTSAQKNPTAFYLCASSISGVAKNIQYFGAGTRLSVL.

This clone appeared a few times. This chain connects TRBV7-2 to TRBJ2-5; unclear D gene. The ends were cut back, 5 bases at V and 5 bases at J, with 15 bases in the middle. Germline assignment: CDR1 SGHTA and CDR2 FQGNSA. The CDR3 runs 14 residues. CDR3 bases: TGTGCCAGCAGCCTTGACCCGGCCAGGGAGACCCAGTACTTC. Translating it yields CASSLDPARETQYF.

Only a few counts were recorded for this clone. The chain has TRBV5-1 and TRBJ2-7, with 7 bases matching TRBD2. This CDR3 contains 14 residues. CDR1 is SGHRS and CDR2 is YFSETQ in the germline V gene. V was pared by 5 bases and J by 0 bases, with 5 bases of the junction left unmatched. The CDR3 sequence is CASREAGTSYEQYF. The CDR3 DNA is TGCGCCAGCAGAGAAGCGGGGACCTCCTACGAGCAGTACTTC. Using reference TRBV5-1 and TRBJ2-7 for the parts outside the CDR3, the full variable domain is KAGVTQTPRYLIKTRGQQVTLSCSPISGHRSVSWYQQTPGQGLQFLFEYFSETQRNKGNFPGRFSGRQFSNSRSEMNVSTLELGDSALYLCASREAGTSYEQYFGPGTRLTVT.

The chain combines TRBV7-9 with TRBJ2-5; 8 bases match TRBD2. In germline, CDR1 is SEHNR, CDR2 FQNEAQ (reference sequence). The CDR3 runs 13 residues. Trimming took 5 bases from V and 5 from J; bases not matched to a gene: 4. The CDR3 DNA sequence: TGTGCCAGCAGCGTTAGCGGGGTGGAGACCCAGTACTTC. Translation: CASSVSGVETQYF.

In the case of this clone: A much larger clone is a single base away; this may be a read error. The sample carries other DNA sequences with the same CDR3. The chain joins TRBV5-6 to TRBJ1-6; D not resolved. In germline, CDR1 is SGHDT, CDR2 YYEEEE. The CDR3 is 12 amino acids. The CDR3: CASSLANSPLHF. CDR3 nucleotide sequence: TGTGCCAGCAGCTTGGCAAATTCACCCCTACACTTT. Based on the CDR3 plus reference TRBV5-6 and TRBJ1-6, the full variable domain is DAGVTQSPTHLIKTRGQQVTLRCSPKSGHDTVSWYQQALGQGPQFIFQYYEEEERQRGNFPDRFSGHQFPNYSSELNVNALLLGDSALYLCASSLANSPLHFGNGTRLTVT.

This clone was observed a few times. V is TRBV7-2 and J is TRBJ2-2, with TRBD2 matching 11 bases. CDR3 length equals 16 residues. Germline V lookup: CDR1 SGHTA, CDR2 FQGNSA. V was clipped by 5 bases and J by 1 base; unmatched bases: 3. The CDR3 protein is CASSIGTSGNTGELFF. CDR3 sequence (DNA): TGTGCCAGCAGCATCGGGACTAGCGGGAACACCGGGGAGCTGTTTTTT. Variable domain in full (rest from reference TRBV7-2 and TRBJ2-2): GAGVSQSPSNKVTEKGKDVELRCDPISGHTALYWYRQSLGQGLEFLIYFQGNSAPDKSGLPSDRFSAERTGGSVSTLTIQRTQQEDSAVYLCASSIGTSGNTGELFFGEGSRLTVL.

There are a few counts of this clone. The chain is built from TRBV7-2 and TRBJ2-5, with D maybe TRBD1 (5 bases). The V end was cut by 1 base, the J end by 5 bases, with 14 bases between. The CDR3 totals 15 residues. Germline CDR1 is SGHTA and CDR2 is FQGNSA. The CDR3 bases are TGTGCCAGCAGCTTAGGAGCAGGGCCTTTGGAGACCCAGTACTTC. It translates to CASSLGAGPLETQYF. Variable domain in full (rest from reference TRBV7-2 and TRBJ2-5): GAGVSQSPSNKVTEKGKDVELRCDPISGHTALYWYRQSLGQGLEFLIYFQGNSAPDKSGLPSDRFSAERTGGSVSTLTIQRTQQEDSAVYLCASSLGAGPLETQYFGPGTRLLVL.

The table lists this clone with a few counts. The chain couples TRBV6-5 to TRBJ1-1; no clear D. The CDR3 sequence is 14 residues long. Germline lookup yields CDR1 MNHEY and CDR2 SVGAGI. Trimming cost V 2 bases and J 4 bases, with 11 bases left between them. The CDR3 DNA reads TGTGCCAGCAGTTACGGGCAAGGAAGCACTGAAGCTTTCTTT. As protein: CASSYGQGSTEAFF.

This clone was counted at least ten times. V usage is TRBV2 and J usage is TRBJ2-7; 10 bases align to TRBD1. The germline gives CDR1 SNHLY, CDR2 FYNNEI. V lost 3 bases to trimming and J lost 7 bases; unmatched junction nucleotides: 6. CDR3 length: 14 amino acids. The CDR3 nucleotides are TGTGCCAGCAGTGACGGGACAGGGGTTGTGGAGCAGTACTTC. This gives the protein CASSDGTGVVEQYF.

The V gene is TRBV2, the J gene TRBJ2-1, with 8 bases fitting TRBD1. V lost 3 bases and J lost 12; bases outside the gene matches: 16. Germline assignment: CDR1 SNHLY and CDR2 FYNNEI. The CDR3 length is 16 residues. In DNA form, the CDR3 reads TGTGCCAGCAGTGACCCGGGACAGGTGGTGAGGGGATGGCAGTTCTTC. Protein product: CASSDPGQVVRGWQFF. Looking up the rest from reference TRBV2 and TRBJ2-1 gives the full variable domain: EPEVTQTPSHQVTQMGQEVILRCVPISNHLYFYWYRQILGQKVEFLVSFYNNEISEKSEIFDDQFSVERPDGSNFTLKIRSTKLEDSAMYFCASSDPGQVVRGWQFFGPGTRLTVL.

This clone was counted only a few times. V is TRBV9 and J is TRBJ2-1; perhaps TRBD1 as D (6 bases). The CDR3 is made up of 18 amino acids. V gave up 0 bases and J gave up 7 bases, with 23 bases separating them. The V gene's germline CDR1 is SGDLS and CDR2 YYNGEE. The CDR3, as DNA: TGTGCCAGCAGCGTAGCCCCCCTGGCAGGGGCCGTCGGAAATGAGCAGTTCTTC. This sequence encodes CASSVAPLAGAVGNEQFF.

In this sample, this clone turned up a few times. The gene calls are TRBV5-1 and TRBJ2-3; tentative D call: TRBD2 (5 bases). With 4 bases removed from V and 2 bases from J, the gap between germline ends came to 8 bases. In germline, CDR1 is SGHRS, CDR2 YFSETQ. The length of the CDR3 is 13 residues. The CDR3 here is CASSPGNTDTQYF. The CDR3 DNA sequence: TGCGCCAGCAGCCCGGGGAACACAGATACGCAGTATTTT.

Here the CDR3 DNA reads TGTGCCAGCAGCGTAGGACTAGCGGGGGCCAGCGCTGGGGCCAACGTCCTGACTTTC. Translating gives CASSVGLAGASAGANVLTF. The chain carries TRBV9 and TRBJ2-6, with 12 nucleotides matching TRBD2. Trimming removed 0 bases from V and 2 bases from J; junction bases left unmatched: 6. This CDR3 has 19 amino acids. Germline V CDR1 and CDR2: SGDLS, YYNGEE.

This clone has a handful of counts. V gene TRBV5-1 combines with J gene TRBJ2-2; 7 bases are a match to TRBD2. CDR3 size: 16 residues. Trimming cost V 0 bases and J 6 bases; bases outside gene matches: 8. The germline gives CDR1 SGHRS, CDR2 YFSETQ. The CDR3 protein is CASSLELAGRAGELFF. CDR3 DNA: TGCGCCAGCAGCTTGGAACTAGCAGGGAGGGCCGGGGAGCTGTTTTTT.

There are a few counts of this clone. V and J are TRBV29-1 and TRBJ2-2; D perhaps matches TRBD1 (7 bases). The CDR3 consists of 15 residues. In germline, CDR1 is SQVTM, CDR2 ANQGSEA. V was cut by 2 bases and J by 6 bases, with 16 bases left in between. The CDR3 region is CSVELNRGGAGELFF. CDR3 bases: TGCAGCGTTGAACTTAACAGGGGAGGCGCCGGGGAGCTGTTTTTT.

CDR3: CASFPRLAGLNEQFF. The CDR3 DNA sequence: TGTGCCAGCTTTCCGCGTCTAGCGGGGTTAAATGAGCAGTTCTTC. The chain has TRBV2 and TRBJ2-1; 9 bases line up with TRBD2. This CDR3 is 15 amino acids long. The germline V gene has CDR1 SNHLY and CDR2 FYNNEI. Unmatched junction bases numbered 12, after V lost 8 bases and J lost 7 bases. Together with reference TRBV2 and TRBJ2-1, the CDR3 gives the full variable domain: EPEVTQTPSHQVTQMGQEVILRCVPISNHLYFYWYRQILGQKVEFLVSFYNNEISEKSEIFDDQFSVERPDGSNFTLKIRSTKLEDSAMYFCASFPRLAGLNEQFFGPGTRLTVL.

In its sample, this clone was seen a few times. V and J are TRBV29-1 and TRBJ2-1; TRBD2 matches at 7 bases. J lost 8 bases, V lost 4 bases, and 2 bases had no gene match. CDR3 length equals 11 residues. Looked up from germline, CDR1 is SQVTM and CDR2 is ANQGSEA. The chain's CDR3 is CSVGLADEQFF. CDR3 bases: TGCAGCGTTGGACTAGCTGATGAGCAGTTCTTC.

This clone was counted between two and nine times. The chain combines TRBV18 with TRBJ1-1; D remains ambiguous. The V end was cut by 1 base, the J end by 5 bases, with 11 bases between. The CDR3 has 14 amino acids. Germline V gene lookup returns CDR1 KGHSH and CDR2 LQKENI. The chain's CDR3 is CASSPQGSGTEAFF. CDR3 DNA sequence: TGTGCCAGCTCACCACAGGGATCGGGGACTGAAGCTTTCTTT.

A few counts support this clone. The chain couples TRBV5-4 to TRBJ1-4, with a tentative D call TRBD1 (5 bases). The ends were cut back, 3 bases at V and 8 bases at J, with 8 bases in the middle. Germline values: CDR1 SGHNT, CDR2 YYREEE (reference sequence). CDR3 size: 12 residues. CDR3 sequence (DNA): TGTGCCAGCAGCTCTCGGGGGGAAAAACTGTTTTTT. Translating it yields CASSSRGEKLFF.

This clone has more than one count but fewer than ten. The J gene is TRBJ1-1, the V gene TRBV27, with D possibly being TRBD1 (5 bases). CDR3 size: 13 residues. Germline-derived CDR1 and CDR2 are MNHEY and SMNVEV (reference sequence). V was trimmed by 2 bases and J by 3 bases, leaving 7 bases between them. The CDR3 sequence: CASSLNRYTEAFF. The CDR3 DNA is TGTGCCAGCAGTTTAAACAGGTACACTGAAGCTTTCTTT.